The clone carrying this T cell receptor (beta chain) was observed a single time. Its target is unknown. The sample comes from a study of identical twins. Overall study results and limits: There were fewer insertions in abundant cord blood beta clonotypes, but memory repertoires showed no such pattern. Without tracking the same donors, conclusions rested on cross-sectional statistical analysis.

The CDR3 has 14 amino acids. Deletions cut 0 bases from V and 2 bases from J, with 8 bases between. Germline V gene lookup returns CDR1 SGHRS and CDR2 YFSETQ. MiXCR was run by TCRdb on the 5' RACE reads, yielding one entry per CDR3 protein. The table lists about 250,000 distinct CDR3 sequences, approximately 7.8% of them singletons, with around 5% in the top ten. In addition, the sample was reused for a study of yellow fever vaccine responses in identical twins.

The sample comprised CD8+ T cells sorted from blood. J is TRBJ2-5 and V is TRBV5-1; no reliable D call. The sequence came from a woman aged 18-35 years in good health. CDR3 loop: CASSLDPGQETQYF. In DNA form, the CDR3 reads TGCGCCAGCAGCTTGGACCCTGGGCAAGAGACCCAGTACTTC.